The clone carrying this T cell receptor (beta chain) appeared many times. Germline V gene data show CDR1 as LGHDT and CDR2 as YNNKEL (reference sequence). V lost 2 bases to trimming and J lost 0 bases, with 8 bases between them. The CDR3 sequence is 14 residues long. For TCR, cDNA came from 5'RACE template switching, which added a universal primer site and UMIs. TCRdb ran MiXCR on the 5' RACE reads and lists one entry per CDR3 protein. The repertoire has 27,000 or so distinct CDR3 sequences, 4.4% of them found once; the top ten carry 46%. This sample stems from a study of T cells after yellow fever vaccination.

The sequenced sample was CD8+ T cells sorted from PBMCs, obtained 5 days after the yellow fever booster vaccination. This clonotype was sampled from a man younger than 45 who received the YFV17D yellow fever vaccine. The rearrangement links TRBV3-1 to TRBJ2-7; D is undetermined. CDR3 sequence reads: CASSQLGNSYEQYF. The CDR3 DNA is TGTGCCAGCAGCCAACTTGGCAACTCCTACGAGCAGTACTTC.